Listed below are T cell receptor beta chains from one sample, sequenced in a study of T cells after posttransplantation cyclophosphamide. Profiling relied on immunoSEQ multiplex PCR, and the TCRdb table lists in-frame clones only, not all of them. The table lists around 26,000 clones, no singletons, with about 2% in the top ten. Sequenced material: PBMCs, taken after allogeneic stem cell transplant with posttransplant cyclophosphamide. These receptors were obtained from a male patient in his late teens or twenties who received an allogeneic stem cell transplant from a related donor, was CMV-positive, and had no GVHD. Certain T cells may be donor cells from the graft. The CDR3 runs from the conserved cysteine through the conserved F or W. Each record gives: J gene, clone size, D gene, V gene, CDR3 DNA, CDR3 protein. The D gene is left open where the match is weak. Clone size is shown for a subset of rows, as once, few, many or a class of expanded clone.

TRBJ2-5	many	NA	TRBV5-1	TGCGCCAGCAGCTTGGCGAGAGAGACCCAGTACTTC	CASSLARETQYF
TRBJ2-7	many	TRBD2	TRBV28	TGTGCCAGCAAGGGGACTAGCGGGAGTTTAAGGCCCTACGAGCAGTACTTC	CASKGTSGSLRPYEQYF
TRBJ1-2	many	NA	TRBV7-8	TGTGCCAGCAGTCCCGACAGAAGTTATGGCTACACCTTC	CASSPDRSYGYTF
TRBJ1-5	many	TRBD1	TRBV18	TGTGCCAGCTCTCACGCCGCCGGGACAGATAGCAATCAGCCCCAGCATTTT	CASSHAAGTDSNQPQHF
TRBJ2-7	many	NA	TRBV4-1	TGCGCCAGCAGCCCTCGGTTAGGGGGGGCAACCTACGAGCAGTACTTC	CASSPRLGGATYEQYF
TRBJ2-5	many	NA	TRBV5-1	TGCGCCAGCAGCCCGCAGGGTCTGGGGGAGACCCAGTACTTC	CASSPQGLGETQYF
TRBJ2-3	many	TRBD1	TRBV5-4	TGTGCCAGCAGCTCCACAGGGGATATTGACGATACGCAGTATTTT	CASSSTGDIDDTQYF
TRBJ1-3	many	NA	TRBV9	TGTGCCAGCAGCGTAGCGAGCTCTGGAAACACCATATATTTT	CASSVASSGNTIYF
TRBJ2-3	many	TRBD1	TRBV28	TGTGCCAGCAGTCCCGGGACAGGGGGCACAGATACGCAGTATTTT	CASSPGTGGTDTQYF
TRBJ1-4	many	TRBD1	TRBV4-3	TGCGCCAGCAGCCAGGAGGGGGCCGCTAATGAAAAACTGTTTTTT	CASSQEGAANEKLFF
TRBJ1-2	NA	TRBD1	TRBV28	TGTGCCAGCAACCCTGGGCAGGGGACAGCGAACTATGGCTACACCTTC	CASNPGQGTANYGYTF
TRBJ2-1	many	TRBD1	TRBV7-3	TGTGCCAGCAGCTCGGGACAGGGCTACAATGAGCAGTTCTTC	CASSSGQGYNEQFF
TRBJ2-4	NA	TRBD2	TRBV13	TGTGCCAGCGAACAACGGAGGGATCCGGGAGGGCCGATCATTCAGTACTTC	CASEQRRDPGGPIIQYF
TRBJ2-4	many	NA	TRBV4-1	TGCGCCAGCAGCCAGGGGGACGGGGGGCAGCTAGCCAAAAACATTCAGTACTTC	CASSQGDGGQLAKNIQYF
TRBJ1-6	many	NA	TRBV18	TGTGCCAGCTCACGAAACAGGGAATCACCCCTCCACTTT	CASSRNRESPLHF
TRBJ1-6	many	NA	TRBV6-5	TGTGCCAGCAGTTACAGTGGGCTCTCCTATAATTCACCCCTCCACTTT	CASSYSGLSYNSPLHF
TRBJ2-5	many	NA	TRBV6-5	TGTGCCAGCAGCCGGACAAATCAAGAGACCCAGTACTTC	CASSRTNQETQYF
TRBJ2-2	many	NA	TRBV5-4	TGTGCCAGCAGCTTGGTGGCGGGACCTACCGGGGAGCTGTTTTTT	CASSLVAGPTGELFF
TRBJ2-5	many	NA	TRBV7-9	TGTGCCAGCAGCAAGCCGCCGAGTGGCCAAGAGACCCAGTACTTC	CASSKPPSGQETQYF
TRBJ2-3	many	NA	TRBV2	TGTGCCAGCAGCGCGAACAGGGGCACAGATACGCAGTATTTT	CASSANRGTDTQYF
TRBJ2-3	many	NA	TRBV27	TGTGCCAGCAGTTCCCTACTTAGCGGTAACTTTCCAGATACGCAGTATTTT	CASSSLLSGNFPDTQYF
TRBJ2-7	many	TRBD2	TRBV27	TGTGCCAGCACCCTTTGGCGGGGGAGCTCCTACGAGCAGTACTTC	CASTLWRGSSYEQYF
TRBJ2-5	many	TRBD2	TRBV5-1	TGCGCCAGCAGCGCTAGGGAAGCGGGAAAGGAGACCCAGTACTTC	CASSAREAGKETQYF
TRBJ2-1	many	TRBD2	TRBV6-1	TGTGCCAGCAGAAGAAGCGGGAGAGGCGATGAGCAGTTCTTC	CASRRSGRGDEQFF